Listed below are T cell receptor beta chains from one sample, sequenced in a study of neurological immune-mediated disorders. MiXCR, applied by TCRdb to the 5' RACE reads, yields one record per CDR3 protein. The table shows roughly 60,000 distinct CDR3 sequences, with 4% to 6% occurring only once. The sequencing sample was made of PBMCs. These receptors came from a woman between 50 and 59 years old with multiple sclerosis. The CDR3 runs from the conserved cysteine through the conserved F or W. A D gene is named only where the DNA matches it firmly. Where a row states a size, it is once, few, many or the class of an expanded clone; other rows omit it.

length: 17; J: TRBJ1-5; V: TRBV5-6; D: NA; size: many; DNA: TGTGCCAGCAGCTCAACGGGCAGGTTTTATAGCAATCAGCCCCAGCATTTT; CDR3: CASSSTGRFYSNQPQHF
length: 12; J: TRBJ1-4; V: TRBV2; D: NA; size: many; DNA: TGTGCCAGCAGTGAAGCGGTTGAAAAACTGTTTTTT; CDR3: CASSEAVEKLFF
length: 17; J: TRBJ1-5; V: TRBV6-6; D: TRBD1; size: NA; DNA: TGTGCCAGCAGTTACTCGCCGGGACAGGGGGTTGGTCAGCCCCAGAATTTT; CDR3: CASSYSPGQGVGQPQNF
length: 12; J: TRBJ1-1; V: TRBV12-3/TRBV12-4; D: NA; size: many; DNA: TGTGCCAGCAGTGCGGGGAACACTGAAGCTTTCTTT; CDR3: CASSAGNTEAFF
length: 14; J: TRBJ2-1; V: TRBV20-1; D: TRBD2; size: many; DNA: TGCAGTGCTTCGCGGGGGGCCCTTTACAATGAGCAGTTCTTC; CDR3: CSASRGALYNEQFF
length: 15; J: TRBJ2-2; V: TRBV7-8; D: NA; size: many; DNA: TGTGCCAGCAGCTTAGTTCGGGGATTGAACGGGGAGCTGTTTTTT; CDR3: CASSLVRGLNGELFF
length: 15; J: TRBJ1-5; V: TRBV7-2; D: TRBD1; size: many; DNA: TGTGCCAGCAGCTGGACAGGGGAGGGCAATCAGCCCCAGAATTTT; CDR3: CASSWTGEGNQPQNF
length: 14; J: TRBJ2-7; V: TRBV6-6; D: TRBD1; size: many; DNA: TGTGCCAGCAGCCGGGGACAGGGGTCCTACGAGCAGTACTTC; CDR3: CASSRGQGSYEQYF
length: 16; J: TRBJ2-6; V: TRBV15; D: NA; size: many; DNA: TGTGCCACCGGCGGCGGGGCTCGCTCTGGGGCCAACGTCCTGACTTTC; CDR3: CATGGGARSGANVLTF
length: 12; J: TRBJ2-1; V: TRBV27; D: TRBD1; size: many; DNA: TGTGCCAGCCTTGGGACAGGGCACGAGCAGTTCTTC; CDR3: CASLGTGHEQFF
length: 12; J: TRBJ2-5; V: TRBV7-8; D: NA; size: many; DNA: TGTGCCAGCAGCCGCATTTGGGAGACCCAGTACTTC; CDR3: CASSRIWETQYF
length: 17; J: TRBJ2-7; V: TRBV7-2; D: TRBD2; size: many; DNA: TGTGCCAGCAGCTTAGGGCTAGCGGGGGTTTTCTCCTACGAGCAGTACTTC; CDR3: CASSLGLAGVFSYEQYF
length: 14; J: TRBJ2-3; V: TRBV5-1; D: NA; size: many; DNA: TGCGCCAGCAGCTTGGTCGGGACCACAGATACGCAGTATTTT; CDR3: CASSLVGTTDTQYF
length: 13; J: TRBJ2-3; V: TRBV5-1; D: NA; size: many; DNA: TGCGCCAGCAGCTCATCTAGCACAGATACGCAGTATTTT; CDR3: CASSSSSTDTQYF
length: 15; J: TRBJ2-3; V: TRBV20-1; D: NA; size: many; DNA: TGCAGTGCTAGAGTTTCCCTTCCTAGCACAGATACGCAGTATTTT; CDR3: CSARVSLPSTDTQYF
length: 16; J: TRBJ1-2; V: TRBV19; D: TRBD1; size: once; DNA: TGTGCCAGTAGTATTTTGTGGACAGGGCCACCCGGGGGCTACACCTTC; CDR3: CASSILWTGPPGGYTF
length: 15; J: TRBJ2-3; V: TRBV6-5; D: NA; size: many; DNA: TGTGCCAGCAGGTACCGGGATTACGGCACAGATACGCAGTATTTT; CDR3: CASRYRDYGTDTQYF
length: 12; J: TRBJ2-1; V: TRBV5-1; D: TRBD2; size: many; DNA: TGCGCCAGCAGCTTAAGCGGGGGAGAGCAGTTCTTC; CDR3: CASSLSGGEQFF
length: 15; J: TRBJ2-1; V: TRBV2; D: NA; size: many; DNA: TGTGCCAGCGGTCCGGGGTTCAGCTCCTACAATGAGCAGTTCTTC; CDR3: CASGPGFSSYNEQFF
length: 14; J: TRBJ2-5; V: TRBV7-3; D: NA; size: NA; DNA: TGTGCCAGCAGCCCAGCCAGGGTCGGAGAGACCCAGTACTTC; CDR3: CASSPARVGETQYF
length: 15; J: TRBJ1-1; V: TRBV12-3/TRBV12-4; D: TRBD1; size: many; DNA: TGTGCCAGCGGGAGGACAGGAGGGGTTTTTTTAAGGTCACTCTTT; CDR3: CASGRTGGVFLRSLF
length: 13; J: TRBJ1-5; V: TRBV7-9; D: NA; size: NA; DNA: TGTGCCAGCAGCTTCGGGACTCGTCAGCCCCAGCATTTT; CDR3: CASSFGTRQPQHF
length: 16; J: TRBJ2-3; V: TRBV7-2; D: NA; size: many; DNA: TGTGCCAGCAGCTTATCTTCGGGGGGCCGGTTGGATACGCAGTATTTT; CDR3: CASSLSSGGRLDTQYF
length: 13; J: TRBJ2-5; V: TRBV28; D: NA; size: many; DNA: TGTGCCAGCAGTTTATACCGTGATGAGACCCAGTACTTC; CDR3: CASSLYRDETQYF
length: 12; J: TRBJ1-1; V: TRBV5-1; D: NA; size: few; DNA: TGCGCCAGCAGCTTGAACCGGGGAGAGGCTTTCTTT; CDR3: CASSLNRGEAFF
length: 17; J: TRBJ1-2; V: TRBV29-1; D: TRBD1; size: many; DNA: TGCAGCGTTGCCCCGACAGGGGGGAGAGGGTTGATGGATGGCTACACCTTC; CDR3: CSVAPTGGRGLMDGYTF
length: 12; J: TRBJ2-3; V: TRBV6-2/TRBV6-3; D: NA; size: many; DNA: TGTGCCAGCAGCCTGGGTCGGAATACGCAGTATTTT; CDR3: CASSLGRNTQYF
length: 12; J: TRBJ1-1; V: TRBV3-1; D: NA; size: many; DNA: TGTGCCAGCAGCCAAATCCCTGGAGAAGCTTTCTTT; CDR3: CASSQIPGEAFF
length: 13; J: TRBJ2-2; V: TRBV6-5; D: NA; size: many; DNA: TGTGCCAGCAGTAACACAGGGACCGGGGAGCTGTTTTTT; CDR3: CASSNTGTGELFF
length: 14; J: TRBJ2-2; V: TRBV7-2; D: NA; size: many; DNA: TGTGCCAGCAGCCTAGGATGGAACACCGGGGAGCTGTTTTTT; CDR3: CASSLGWNTGELFF
length: 16; J: TRBJ2-5; V: TRBV20-1; D: NA; size: few; DNA: TGCAGTGCTAGAGATCAGCTGGCGGCAGCCCAAGAGACCCAGTACTTC; CDR3: CSARDQLAAAQETQYF
length: 14; J: TRBJ1-6; V: TRBV12-3/TRBV12-4; D: NA; size: few; DNA: TGTGCCAGCAGTTTAGGGCAGGGGTCTTCACCCCTCAACTTT; CDR3: CASSLGQGSSPLNF
length: 16; J: TRBJ1-6; V: TRBV28; D: NA; size: few; DNA: TGTGCCAGCAGTCCAAGGGCCTGGAGGAGTAATTCACCCCTCAACTTT; CDR3: CASSPRAWRSNSPLNF
length: 14; J: TRBJ2-3; V: TRBV9; D: NA; size: NA; DNA: TGTGCCAGCAGCGTATCCATGACAGTTGTTACGCAGTATTTT; CDR3: CASSVSMTVVTQYF
length: 17; J: TRBJ2-1; V: TRBV4-2; D: TRBD2; size: many; DNA: TGTGCCAGCAGCTCCCAAGGCGGGCTAGCGGGGGAGAATGAGCAGTTCTTC; CDR3: CASSSQGGLAGENEQFF
length: 13; J: TRBJ2-7; V: TRBV7-8; D: NA; size: many; DNA: TGTGCCAGCAGCTTAATGACTTCCTACGAGCAGTACTTC; CDR3: CASSLMTSYEQYF
length: 15; J: TRBJ2-2; V: TRBV12-3/TRBV12-4; D: NA; size: many; DNA: TGTGCCAGCAACTCACCGGGGTTGAACACCGGGGAGCTGTTTTTT; CDR3: CASNSPGLNTGELFF
length: 15; J: TRBJ1-5; V: TRBV7-2; D: NA; size: NA; DNA: TGTGCCAGCAGCTTAGCGTTCAACGGCAATCAGCCCCAGCATTTT; CDR3: CASSLAFNGNQPQHF
length: 12; J: TRBJ2-5; V: TRBV29-1; D: NA; size: many; DNA: TGCAGCGTTAACACGTCCCCCAAGACCCAGTACTTC; CDR3: CSVNTSPKTQYF
length: 14; J: TRBJ2-1; V: TRBV7-3; D: NA; size: many; DNA: TGTGCCAGCAGCTTAACCGACAAGGCGGATGAGCAGTTCTTC; CDR3: CASSLTDKADEQFF